This T cell receptor (beta chain) was obtained from a study of blood T cell repertoires in COVID-19. Study details: The analysed material was cDNA or gDNA that came from T cells, B-cell-depleted T cells, or PBMCs.

The V gene end was trimmed by 5 bases and the J gene end by 4 bases; junction bases not matched to a gene: 14. Germline values: CDR1 SGDLS, CDR2 YYNGEE. This CDR3 contains 19 residues. The assay was immunoSEQ multiplex PCR, and TCRdb's table has in-frame clones only and misses some. The data show 100,000 to 150,000 clones, with 80% to 95% seen just once and 2.1% held by the top ten. This clone was found once. This chain links TRBV9 with TRBJ2-2; 13 bases agree with TRBD2. The sequence derives from a man aged 50 to 60 with COVID-19, enrolled during active disease. Sequenced input: peripheral blood. CDR3 residues: CASSRSGTSGIGGTGELFF. The DNA for the CDR3 is TGTGCCAGCAGTAGATCCGGGACTAGCGGGATCGGAGGCACCGGGGAGCTGTTTTTT.